This T cell receptor (delta chain) is from a study of γδ T cells in repeated Plasmodium falciparum infection (dated by TCRdb to about 2021). Background for the entire study: The natural-infection arm enrolled Malian children exposed to intense seasonal malaria transmission and compared the Malian children with Australian children matched for age and gender. The study looked at how repeated Plasmodium falciparum infection shapes the human gammadelta T cell repertoire, using both natural infection in Mali and controlled human malaria infection. Malian gammadelta TCR repertoires were analysed cross-sectionally in periods with no transmission and longitudinally across episodes of acute febrile malaria. Four controlled human malaria infections were administered to five malaria-naive U.S. adults over around 630 days by bites from P. falciparum NF54-infected Anopheles stephensi mosquitoes. Samples were collected from controlled-infection subjects at baseline, immediately before selected infections, and 21 days after each infection.

This clone was found a few times. The antigen it binds to is not known. The protein TCRdb gives is from a much larger clone and does not agree with this DNA's translation at residue 13, likely a read error; the protein shown here comes from the DNA. Results and caveats for the whole study, not just this receptor: Across time and infection, the Vgamma9/Vdelta2+ TCR repertoires showed a highly stable polyclonal makeup, with many TCRgamma sequences overlapping between individuals. In Vdelta2-negative gammadelta TCR repertoires, which were largely Vdelta1+, repeated controlled infections appeared to drive waves of new clonotype selection. Vdelta2-negative gammadelta TCR repertoires from Malian children appeared more clonally expanded, less diverse and less shared than those of Australian children. Generalizability was limited because the Malian cohort came from a small rural village made up predominantly of one ethnic group. The controlled-infection cohort was small, limiting analysis of inter-individual variability in gammadelta T cell responses.

The library relied on multiplex PCR. The sequencing machine was an Illumina MiSeq. Each sorted gammadelta T cell sample was sequenced for both the TCR gamma (TRG) and TCR delta (TRD) chains. On the study's bioinformatics: The repertoire analyses used clonotype tree plots, the accumulated frequency of the top 20 clonotypes, and diversity index (DI) and D75 metrics. TCRdb called clones afresh from the public reads with CATT; identical DNA rows were later merged. TCRdb's processing, not the study's, gives the V and J calls here. The sample table shows some 100,000 delta-chain clones, and roughly 1.4% are seen once. Around 8.1% of the sample comes from the top ten. The CDR3 sequence holds 15 residues, the cysteine and phenylalanine included. Just CDR3 DNA is preserved here, 45 bases in frame from base 1. As encoded in the germline V gene, CDR1 is TSWWSYY while CDR2 is QGS. For bulk TCR repertoire analysis, Vgamma9/Vdelta2+ and Vdelta2-negative gammadelta T cell populations were isolated by flow sorting from peripheral blood mononuclear cells.

The sample was gamma-delta T cells from blood. The TCR comes from a pool of human donors (malaria-infected and uninfected, not separated). The J gene is uncalled and the V gene is TRDV1; TRDD3, as called in the table, went unchecked against the DNA. The CDR3 in this case is CALLLPLGRTSQRFF. Here is the DNA: TGTGCTCTTTTACTTCCTTTGGGACGTACCTCCCAACGCTTCTTT.